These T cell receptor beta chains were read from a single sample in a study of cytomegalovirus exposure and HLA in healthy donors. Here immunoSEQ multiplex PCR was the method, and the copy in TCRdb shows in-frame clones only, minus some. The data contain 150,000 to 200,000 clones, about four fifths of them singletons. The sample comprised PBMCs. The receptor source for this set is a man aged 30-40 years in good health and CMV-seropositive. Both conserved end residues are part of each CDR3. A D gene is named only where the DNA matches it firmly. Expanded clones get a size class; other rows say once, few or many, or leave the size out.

CDR3 DNA: TGTGCCAGCACCCCGGGGGGACAGGGGGCCGGCGGGGAGCTGTTTTTT; CDR3 protein: CASTPGGQGAGGELFF; J gene: TRBJ2-2; V gene: TRBV28; D gene: TRBD1; clone size: NA
CDR3 DNA: TGCGCCAGCAGCCAAGTTGCGGTGCCCACCTATGGCTACACCTTC; CDR3 protein: CASSQVAVPTYGYTF; J gene: TRBJ1-2; V gene: TRBV4-1; D gene: NA; clone size: NA
CDR3 DNA: TGTGCCAGCAGTGAAGCAAGGGACAGTCTAGCCAAAAACATTCAGTACTTC; CDR3 protein: CASSEARDSLAKNIQYF; J gene: TRBJ2-4; V gene: TRBV2; D gene: TRBD1; clone size: NA
CDR3 DNA: TGTGCCTGGGGCAACTACGAGCAGTACTTC; CDR3 protein: CAWGNYEQYF; J gene: TRBJ2-7; V gene: TRBV30; D gene: NA; clone size: few
CDR3 DNA: TGTGTCAGAAGCCATTACGCAAGACAGGACACTGAAGCTTTCTTT; CDR3 protein: CVRSHYARQDTEAFF; J gene: TRBJ1-1; V gene: TRBV7-5; D gene: NA; clone size: NA
CDR3 DNA: TGTGCCAGCAGCTTTAGGACAGGGACCACCGGGGAGCTGTTTTTT; CDR3 protein: CASSFRTGTTGELFF; J gene: TRBJ2-2; V gene: TRBV7-9; D gene: TRBD1; clone size: few
CDR3 DNA: TGTGCCACCAGCAGAGATGTAGGGGGCTGGGACACTGAAGCTTTCTTT; CDR3 protein: CATSRDVGGWDTEAFF; J gene: TRBJ1-1; V gene: TRBV15; D gene: TRBD1; clone size: NA
CDR3 DNA: TGTGCCAGCAGCTGGGGGACAGAGGGGACTGAAGCTTTCTTT; CDR3 protein: CASSWGTEGTEAFF; J gene: TRBJ1-1; V gene: TRBV5-6; D gene: TRBD1; clone size: NA
CDR3 DNA: TGTGCCAGTAGTATACGGCTCGGCAGGGACTATGGCTACACCTTC; CDR3 protein: CASSIRLGRDYGYTF; J gene: TRBJ1-2; V gene: TRBV19; D gene: NA; clone size: NA
CDR3 DNA: TGTGCCAGCAGTCCCGGACTAGCGGGATGGCGATACGAGCAGTACTTC; CDR3 protein: CASSPGLAGWRYEQYF; J gene: TRBJ2-7; V gene: TRBV28; D gene: TRBD2; clone size: NA
CDR3 DNA: TGTGCCAGCAGCTCCAATCTAGCGGGAGGGGTTGAGCAGTTCTTC; CDR3 protein: CASSSNLAGGVEQFF; J gene: TRBJ2-1; V gene: TRBV7-2; D gene: TRBD2; clone size: NA
CDR3 DNA: TGCGCCAGCAGCTTGCTGTCGGGGGGGTATGGCTACACCTTC; CDR3 protein: CASSLLSGGYGYTF; J gene: TRBJ1-2; V gene: TRBV5-1; D gene: NA; clone size: NA
CDR3 DNA: TGTGCCAGCAGTTACGACTGGAGCTCCTACAATGAGCAGTTCTTC; CDR3 protein: CASSYDWSSYNEQFF; J gene: TRBJ2-1; V gene: TRBV6-5; D gene: NA; clone size: NA
CDR3 DNA: TGTGCCAGCAGCTTAATGACAGGGATTTTTGATTGGAATGAGCAGTTCTTC; CDR3 protein: CASSLMTGIFDWNEQFF; J gene: TRBJ2-1; V gene: TRBV7-9; D gene: TRBD1; clone size: NA
CDR3 DNA: TGCGCCAGCAGTTGGACAGACAATCAGCCCCAGCATTTT; CDR3 protein: CASSWTDNQPQHF; J gene: TRBJ1-5; V gene: TRBV10-2; D gene: NA; clone size: few